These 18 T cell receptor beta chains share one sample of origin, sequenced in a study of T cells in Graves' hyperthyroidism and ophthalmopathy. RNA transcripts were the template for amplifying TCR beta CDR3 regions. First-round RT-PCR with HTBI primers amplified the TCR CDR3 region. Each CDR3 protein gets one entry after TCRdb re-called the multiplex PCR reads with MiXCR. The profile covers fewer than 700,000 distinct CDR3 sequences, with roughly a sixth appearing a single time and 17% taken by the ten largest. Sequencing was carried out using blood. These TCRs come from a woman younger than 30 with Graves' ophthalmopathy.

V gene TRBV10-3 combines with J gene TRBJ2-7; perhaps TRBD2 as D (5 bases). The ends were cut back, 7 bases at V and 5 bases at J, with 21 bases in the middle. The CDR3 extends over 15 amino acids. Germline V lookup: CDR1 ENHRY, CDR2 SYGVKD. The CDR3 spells CAITERWEKPDEQYF. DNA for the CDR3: TGTGCCATCACCGAGCGATGGGAGAAGCCGGACGAGCAGTACTTC.

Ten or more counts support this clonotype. Here the CDR3 DNA reads TGTGCCAGCAGTGACTCGCAGGGGGCAGATACGCAGTATTTT. Residues: CASSDSQGADTQYF. The chain links TRBV6-4 to TRBJ2-3; 7 bases agree with TRBD1. This CDR3 has 14 residues. Trimming took 0 bases from V and 4 from J; bases not matched to a gene: 1. CDR1 MRHNA and CDR2 SNTAGT come from the germline V gene.

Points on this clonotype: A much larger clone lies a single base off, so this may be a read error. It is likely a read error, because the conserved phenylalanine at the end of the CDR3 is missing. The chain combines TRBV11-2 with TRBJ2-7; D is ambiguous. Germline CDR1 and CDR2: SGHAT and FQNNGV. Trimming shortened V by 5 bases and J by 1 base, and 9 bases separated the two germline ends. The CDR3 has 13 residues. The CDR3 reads CASSPAVSYEQYL. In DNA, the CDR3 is TGTGCCAGCAGCCCAGCCGTTTCCTACGAGCAGTACCTC.

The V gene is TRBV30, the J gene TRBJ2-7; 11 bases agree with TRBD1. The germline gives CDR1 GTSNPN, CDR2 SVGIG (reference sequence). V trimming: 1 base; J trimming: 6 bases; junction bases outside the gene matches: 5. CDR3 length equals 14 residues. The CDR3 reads CAWSGRDRGFEQYF. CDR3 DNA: TGTGCCTGGAGTGGGCGGGACAGGGGGTTCGAGCAGTACTTC.

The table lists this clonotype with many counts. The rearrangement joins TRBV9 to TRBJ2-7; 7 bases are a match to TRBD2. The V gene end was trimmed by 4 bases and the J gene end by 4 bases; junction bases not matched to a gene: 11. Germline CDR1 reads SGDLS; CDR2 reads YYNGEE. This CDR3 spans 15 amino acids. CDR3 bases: TGTGCCAGCAGCCCCCAAGTTGGCGGGAGTTACGAGCAGTACTTC. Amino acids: CASSPQVGGSYEQYF.

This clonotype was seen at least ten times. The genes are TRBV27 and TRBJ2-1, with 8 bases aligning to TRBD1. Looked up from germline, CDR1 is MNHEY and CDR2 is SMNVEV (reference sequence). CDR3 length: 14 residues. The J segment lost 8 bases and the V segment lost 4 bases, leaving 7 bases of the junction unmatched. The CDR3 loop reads CASSYNRGFDEQFF. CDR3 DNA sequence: TGTGCCAGCAGTTACAACAGGGGGTTCGATGAGCAGTTCTTC.

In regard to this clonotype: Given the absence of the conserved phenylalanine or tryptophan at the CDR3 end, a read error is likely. The CDR3 protein is CASSHAGVSAYEQYS. The CDR3 bases are TGTGCCAGCAGCCACGCCGGGGTTTCGGCCTACGAGCAGTACTCC. The chain is built from TRBV27 and TRBJ2-7; a weak D match, TRBD2 (5 bases). Per germline, CDR1 MNHEY and CDR2 SMNVEV (reference sequence). The V end was cut by 6 bases, the J end by 2 bases, with 17 bases between. This CDR3 has 15 residues.

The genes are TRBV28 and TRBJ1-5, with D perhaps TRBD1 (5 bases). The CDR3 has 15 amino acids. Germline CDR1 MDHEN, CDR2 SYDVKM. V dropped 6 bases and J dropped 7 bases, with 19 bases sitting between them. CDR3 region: CASSYRHGTEQPQHF. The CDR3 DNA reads TGTGCCAGCAGCTACCGGCACGGGACTGAGCAGCCCCAGCATTTT.

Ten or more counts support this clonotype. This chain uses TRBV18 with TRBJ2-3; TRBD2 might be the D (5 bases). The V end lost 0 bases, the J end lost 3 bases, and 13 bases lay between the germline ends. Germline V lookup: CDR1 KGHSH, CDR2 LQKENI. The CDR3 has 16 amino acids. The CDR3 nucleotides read TGTGCCAGCTCACCACCCGCGGGCGAAAGGACAGATACGCAGTATTTT. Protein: CASSPPAGERTDTQYF.

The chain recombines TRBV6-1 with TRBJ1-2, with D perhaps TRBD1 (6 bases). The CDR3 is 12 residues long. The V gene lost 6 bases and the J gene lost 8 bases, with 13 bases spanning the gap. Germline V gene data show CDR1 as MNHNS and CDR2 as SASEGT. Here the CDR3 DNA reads TGTGCCAGCAGAACAGGGAATCGAGGCTACACCTTC. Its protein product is CASRTGNRGYTF.

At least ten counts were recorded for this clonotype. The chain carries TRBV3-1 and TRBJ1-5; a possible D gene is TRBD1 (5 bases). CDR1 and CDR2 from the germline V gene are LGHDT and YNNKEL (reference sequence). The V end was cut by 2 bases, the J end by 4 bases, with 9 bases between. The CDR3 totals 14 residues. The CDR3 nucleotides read TGTGCCAGCAGCCAAACAGGTTGGAATCAGCCCCAGCATTTT. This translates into CASSQTGWNQPQHF.

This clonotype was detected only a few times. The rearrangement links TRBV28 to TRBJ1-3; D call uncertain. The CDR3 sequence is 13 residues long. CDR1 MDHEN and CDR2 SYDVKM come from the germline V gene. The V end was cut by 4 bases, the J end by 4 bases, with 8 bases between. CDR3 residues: CASSSQEGNTIYF. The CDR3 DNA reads TGTGCCAGCAGTTCACAAGAGGGAAACACCATATATTTT.

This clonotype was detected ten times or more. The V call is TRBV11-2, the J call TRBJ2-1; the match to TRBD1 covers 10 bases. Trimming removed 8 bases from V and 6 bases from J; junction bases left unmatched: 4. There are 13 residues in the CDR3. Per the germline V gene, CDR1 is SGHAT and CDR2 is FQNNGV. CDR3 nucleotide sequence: TGTGCCAGCCGGGACAGGGGCCTCAATGAGCAGTTCTTC. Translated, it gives CASRDRGLNEQFF.

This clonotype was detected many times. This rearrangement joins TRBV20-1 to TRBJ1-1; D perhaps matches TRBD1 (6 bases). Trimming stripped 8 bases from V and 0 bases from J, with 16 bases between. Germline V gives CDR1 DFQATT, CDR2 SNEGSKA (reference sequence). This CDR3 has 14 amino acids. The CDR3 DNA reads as TGCAGTTTATACCGCGGACAGATGAACACTGAAGCTTTCTTT. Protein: CSLYRGQMNTEAFF.

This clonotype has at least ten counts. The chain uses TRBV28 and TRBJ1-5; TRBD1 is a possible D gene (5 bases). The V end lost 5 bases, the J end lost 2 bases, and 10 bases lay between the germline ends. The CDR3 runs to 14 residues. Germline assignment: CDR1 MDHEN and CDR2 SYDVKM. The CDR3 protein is CASSAGVRNQPQHF. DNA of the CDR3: TGTGCCAGCAGTGCGGGGGTGCGCAATCAGCCCCAGCATTTT.

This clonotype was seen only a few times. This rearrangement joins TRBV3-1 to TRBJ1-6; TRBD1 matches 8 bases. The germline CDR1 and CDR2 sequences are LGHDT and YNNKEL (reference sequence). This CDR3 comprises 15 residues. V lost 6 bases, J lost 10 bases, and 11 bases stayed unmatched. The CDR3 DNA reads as TGTGCCAGCAGTGAATCGGGCAGGGGGCGGTCACCCCTCCACTTT. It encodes CASSESGRGRSPLHF.

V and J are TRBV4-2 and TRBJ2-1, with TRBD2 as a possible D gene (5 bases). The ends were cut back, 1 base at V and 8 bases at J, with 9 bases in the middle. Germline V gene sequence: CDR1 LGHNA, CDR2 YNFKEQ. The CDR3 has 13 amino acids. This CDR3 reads CASSQAGIDEQFF. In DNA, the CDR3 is TGTGCCAGCAGCCAAGCGGGAATTGATGAGCAGTTCTTC.

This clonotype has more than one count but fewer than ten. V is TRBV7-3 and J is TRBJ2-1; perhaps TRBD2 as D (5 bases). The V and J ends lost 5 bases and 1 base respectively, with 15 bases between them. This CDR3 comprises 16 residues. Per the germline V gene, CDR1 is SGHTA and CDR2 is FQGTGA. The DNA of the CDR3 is TGTGCCAGCAGCCCCACTCCCGGGGTTTCCTACAATGAGCAGTTCTTC. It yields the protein CASSPTPGVSYNEQFF.